This T cell receptor beta chain is drawn from a study of neoadjuvant anti-PD-1 for oral cavity cancer. At the level of the study: Most patients had three to four biweekly doses of 3 mg/kg nivolumab before resection. Around day 43, patients without progression received a fourth nivolumab dose before surgery. Whole-study findings and limits: Pretreatment Treg/Th17 ratio correlated inversely with post-treatment tumor clonality.

For this clone: Its antigen is unknown.

Germline-derived CDR1 and CDR2 are WNHNN and SYGVQD (reference sequence). Trimming pared 6 bases from V and 1 base from J, leaving 12 bases between. The CDR3 has 14 amino acids. Sequenced by immunoSEQ multiplex PCR; TCRdb stores in-frame clones only, minus some. Of about 72,000 clones listed, about 88% are singletons. Time point denoted: after neoadjuvant nivolumab, at surgical resection. These newly diagnosed stage II-IVA oral cavity squamous cell carcinoma patients had no prior systemic or radiation treatment. The rearrangement uses TRBV10-1 and TRBJ1-1; D unclear. Sequencing was performed on PBMCs, taken after nivolumab (anti-PD-1) treatment. The sequence was obtained from a person aged 40-85 years with oral cavity squamous cell carcinoma. For the CDR3, the DNA is TGCGCCAGCAGCCCAGCGGGGTCGAACACTGAAGCTTTCTTT. Residues: CASSPAGSNTEAFF.